This T cell receptor beta chain was sequenced for a study of blood T cell repertoires in COVID-19. Turning to the study itself: The cDNA or gDNA used as material had been derived from T cells, B-cell-depleted T cells, or PBMCs.

In the authors' methods: Reference gene primer amplification yielded estimated nucleated cell counts. Sequenced by immunoSEQ multiplex PCR; TCRdb stores in-frame clones only, minus some. The V and J calls and clone size come from that table; D and trimming were worked out from the DNA. Of about 230,000 clones listed, around 85% were seen once; the top ten hold 7.9%. The specimen was peripheral blood. This TCR derives from a woman of 80 years or more with acute or convalescent COVID-19.

The CDR3 nucleotides read TGTGCCAGCAGCGCATACAGGGCTTCCTACAATGAGCAGTTCTTC. It yields the protein CASSAYRASYNEQFF. The J gene is TRBJ2-1, the V gene TRBV11-1; tentatively, D is TRBD1 (6 bases). The CDR3 length is 15 residues. The germline CDR1 and CDR2 sequences are SGHAT and FQDESV (reference sequence). Trimming took off 5 bases at V and 1 base at J, with 12 bases between the two ends.